This T cell receptor beta chain was retrieved from a study of CD8 T cells in ankylosing spondylitis (TCRdb year 2017). For the wider study: T cell receptor beta repertoires were profiled in healthy donors and ankylosing spondylitis patients so that disease-linked TCR variants could be found. The whole study cohort included over a hundred healthy donors and around 25 ankylosing spondylitis patients. Peripheral blood samples were taken, and synovial fluid was additionally collected from ankylosing spondylitis patients. The paper's findings and limits, for the study overall: Some of the motif variants had been reported before in the synovial fluid and blood of reactive arthritis patients, a finding that suggests common disease-initiation mechanisms. The disease-linked clones were reported to be significantly enriched in matched synovial fluid samples from ankylosing spondylitis patients. A CD8+ phenotype was shown by the disease-linked clones, which were found at relatively low frequencies in peripheral blood. Blood from ankylosing spondylitis patients appeared to be characterized by a TCR beta motif composed of about 8 highly homologous amino acid variants.

This sample was sequenced with an Illumina HiSeq 2500. Quantitative 5'-RACE with molecular barcodes was used to prepare TCR beta libraries. In the source study's methods: Disease-linked TCR variants were identified with a new computational method built on a probabilistic model of VDJ rearrangement. Through fastp at Q25 and MiXCR, TCRdb rebuilt clones from the public reads, retaining in-frame beta chains. Rows matching on CDR3 protein sequence are summarized as one entry with the most common DNA and genes. The V and J calls here are based on TCRdb, not the publication. The sample yields 150,000 to 200,000 distinct CDR3 sequences; approximately 12% were counted once. 11% of the sample is held by the ten biggest clonotypes. This clonotype turned up a few times. Its antigen is still unknown. No much larger clone is present one base from it, and per-base qualities are unavailable. V and J lose 0 bases and 2 bases, and a span of 15 bases separates them. CDR1 SGHRS and CDR2 YFSETQ were looked up in the germline V gene. Including the terminal cysteine and phenylalanine, the CDR3 comprises 16 residues. The sequence is cut down to CDR3 DNA, 48 bases in frame from base 1.

The clonotype comes from a female donor with ankylosing spondylitis or in good health (not recorded which). Sequenced input: blood, either unsorted or a sorted T cell fraction (not recorded which). The chain couples TRBV5-1 to TRBJ2-7; TRBD2 might be the D gene, on 7 matching bases. In nucleotides, the sequence is TGCGCCAGCAGCTTGGTAAGGGGGGGATTTACCTACGAGCAGTACTTC. Translated, it reads CASSLVRGGFTYEQYF.